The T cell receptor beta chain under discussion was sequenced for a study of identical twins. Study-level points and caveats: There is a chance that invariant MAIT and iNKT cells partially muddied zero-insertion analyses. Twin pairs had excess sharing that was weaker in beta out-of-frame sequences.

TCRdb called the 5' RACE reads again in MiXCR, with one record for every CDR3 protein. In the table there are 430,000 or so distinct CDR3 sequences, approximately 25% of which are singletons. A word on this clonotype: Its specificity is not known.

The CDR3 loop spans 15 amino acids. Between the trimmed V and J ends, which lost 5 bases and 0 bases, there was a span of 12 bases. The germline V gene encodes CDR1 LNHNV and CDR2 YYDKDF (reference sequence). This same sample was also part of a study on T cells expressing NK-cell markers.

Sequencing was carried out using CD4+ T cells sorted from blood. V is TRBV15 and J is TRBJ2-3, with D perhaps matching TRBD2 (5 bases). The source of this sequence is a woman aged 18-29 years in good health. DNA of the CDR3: TGTGCCACCAGCCCAGGTGGACTTAGCACAGATACGCAGTATTTT. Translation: CATSPGGLSTDTQYF.